Detailed here is one T cell receptor beta chain. The sample originates from a study of blood T cell repertoires in COVID-19. Libraries were prepared by immunoSEQ multiplex PCR; TCRdb keeps only in-frame clonotypes and omits some of them. The profile shows over 400,000 clones, approximately 91% of them singletons. After removal of 0 bases from V and 4 bases from J, the junction contained 4 bases not matched to a gene. CDR1 is SGHRS and CDR2 is YFSETQ in the germline V gene. This CDR3 contains 16 residues. The TCR sequence derives from a woman between 45 and 60 years old with COVID-19, enrolled during active disease. Input material: peripheral blood. This chain connects TRBV5-1 to TRBJ2-5; 12 bases map to TRBD2. The CDR3 spells CASSLAGLAGLETQYF. CDR3 sequence (DNA): TGCGCCAGCAGCTTGGCCGGACTAGCGGGGTTAGAGACCCAGTACTTC.